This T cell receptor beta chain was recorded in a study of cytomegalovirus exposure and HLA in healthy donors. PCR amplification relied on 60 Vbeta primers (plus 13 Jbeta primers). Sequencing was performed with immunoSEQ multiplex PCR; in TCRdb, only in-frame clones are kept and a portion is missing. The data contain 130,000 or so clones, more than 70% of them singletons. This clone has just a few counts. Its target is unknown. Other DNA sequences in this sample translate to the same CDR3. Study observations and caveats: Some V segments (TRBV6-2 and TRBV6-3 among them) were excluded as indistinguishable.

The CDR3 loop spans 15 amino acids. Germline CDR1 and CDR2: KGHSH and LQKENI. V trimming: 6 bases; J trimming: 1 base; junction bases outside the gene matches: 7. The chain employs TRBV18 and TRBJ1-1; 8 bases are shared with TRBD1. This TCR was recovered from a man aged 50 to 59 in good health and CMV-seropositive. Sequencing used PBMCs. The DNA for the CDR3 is TGTGCCAGCTCTCCCGGACAGGGCAGGAACACTGAAGCTTTCTTT. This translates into CASSPGQGRNTEAFF.